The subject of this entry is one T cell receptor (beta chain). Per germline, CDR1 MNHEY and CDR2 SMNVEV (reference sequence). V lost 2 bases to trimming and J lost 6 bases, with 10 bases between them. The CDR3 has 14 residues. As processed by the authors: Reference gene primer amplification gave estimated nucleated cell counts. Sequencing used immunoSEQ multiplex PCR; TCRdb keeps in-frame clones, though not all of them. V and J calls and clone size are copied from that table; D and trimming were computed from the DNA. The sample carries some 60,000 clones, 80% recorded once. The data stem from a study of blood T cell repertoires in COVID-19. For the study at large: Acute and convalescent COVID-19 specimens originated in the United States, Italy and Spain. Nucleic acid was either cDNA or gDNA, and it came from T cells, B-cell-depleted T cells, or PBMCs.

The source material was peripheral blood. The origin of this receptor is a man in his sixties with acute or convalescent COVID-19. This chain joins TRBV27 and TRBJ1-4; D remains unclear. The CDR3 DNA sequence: TGTGCCAGCAGTTTACTCAAGGGAGATGAAAAACTGTTTTTT. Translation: CASSLLKGDEKLFF.